This TCR beta chain is from a study of regulatory T cells in long-lasting Graves disease. Whole-study context: Antithyroid drugs had been given to newly diagnosed Graves' patients for under 3 months. Study-level results: New patients shared about 910 public clonotypes, and persistent patients shared more, with approximately 2,500.

For TCR beta, libraries came from iRepertoire HTBI primers and Arm-PCR of CDR3 regions. Original data processing: Detected in the samples were 55 to 65 TRBV and more than 11 TRBJ segments. Each CDR3 protein gets one entry after TCRdb re-called the multiplex PCR reads with MiXCR. TCRdb assigned the V and J calls; the authors' analysis was not used. Of about 240,000 distinct CDR3 sequences in the sample, 20% to 25% were seen once. V lost 6 bases and J 0 bases, leaving 11 bases between the germline ends. The CDR3 is made up of 15 amino acids. This clonotype came up many times. Its antigen is unknown. Sample time point: newly diagnosed GD, antithyroid drugs for less than 3 months. From RNA extracted from PBMCs, the TCR library was made.

The sample consisted of peripheral blood mononuclear cells (PBMCs), taken at new diagnosis, from a patient treated with antithyroid drugs. V is TRBV12-3 or TRBV12-4 and J is TRBJ2-2, with D perhaps TRBD1 (5 bases). The sequence was collected from a female donor with Graves disease. The CDR3 protein is CASSPDSTNTGELFF. The CDR3 DNA sequence: TGTGCCAGCAGCCCAGACAGCACGAACACCGGGGAGCTGTTTTTT.